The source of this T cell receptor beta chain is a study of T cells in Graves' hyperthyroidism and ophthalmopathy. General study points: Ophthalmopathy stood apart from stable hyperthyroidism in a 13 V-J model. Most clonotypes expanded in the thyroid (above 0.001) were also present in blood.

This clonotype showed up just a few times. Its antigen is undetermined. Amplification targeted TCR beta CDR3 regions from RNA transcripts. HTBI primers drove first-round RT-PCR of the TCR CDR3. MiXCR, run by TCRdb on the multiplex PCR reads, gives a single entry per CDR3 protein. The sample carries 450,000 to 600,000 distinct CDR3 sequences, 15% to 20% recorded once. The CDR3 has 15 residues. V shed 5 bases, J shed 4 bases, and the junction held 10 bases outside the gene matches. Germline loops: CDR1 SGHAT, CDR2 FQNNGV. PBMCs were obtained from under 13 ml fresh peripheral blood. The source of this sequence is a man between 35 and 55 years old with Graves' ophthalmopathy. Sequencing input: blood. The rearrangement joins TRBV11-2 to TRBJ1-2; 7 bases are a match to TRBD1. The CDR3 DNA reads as TGTGCCAGCAGCGCATACCCAGGGGGTGGCTATGGCTACACCTTC. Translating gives CASSAYPGGGYGYTF.